The 13 T cell receptor beta chains below were found in one sample sequenced in a study of blood T cell repertoires in COVID-19. The protocol was immunoSEQ multiplex PCR, while the TCRdb copy is restricted to in-frame clones and leaves out a portion. This table has around 130,000 clones, 85% to 90% appearing once. The material sequenced was peripheral blood. The receptors shown here come from a woman aged 45 to 65 with acute or convalescent COVID-19.

CDR3 in amino acids: CASSLGDRVHYEQYF. CDR3 DNA: TGCGCCAGCAGCTTGGGTGACAGGGTTCACTACGAGCAGTACTTC. The genes are TRBV5-1 and TRBJ2-7; TRBD1 matches 7 bases. Germline V lookup: CDR1 SGHRS, CDR2 YFSETQ. The CDR3 runs to 15 residues. V lost 0 bases, J lost 3 bases, and 6 bases stayed unmatched. Together with reference TRBV5-1 and TRBJ2-7, the CDR3 gives the full variable domain: KAGVTQTPRYLIKTRGQQVTLSCSPISGHRSVSWYQQTPGQGLQFLFEYFSETQRNKGNFPGRFSGRQFSNSRSEMNVSTLELGDSALYLCASSLGDRVHYEQYFGPGTRLTVT.

The V call is TRBV10-3, the J call TRBJ1-1; 8 nucleotides align to TRBD1. Germline values: CDR1 ENHRY, CDR2 SYGVKD. The CDR3 covers 16 residues. J gave up 4 bases and V 1 base, and 8 bases lay outside the gene matches. The CDR3 loop is CAISEFSQGDITEAFF. The CDR3 nucleotides read TGTGCCATCAGTGAGTTCTCACAGGGGGATATCACTGAAGCTTTCTTT.

V is TRBV4-3 and J is TRBJ2-5; 7 positions match TRBD2. The CDR3 is 18 amino acids. The V and J ends lost 2 bases and 5 bases, in that order; junction bases with no gene match: 17. Per germline, CDR1 LGHNA and CDR2 YSLEER. DNA for the CDR3: TGCGCCAGCAGCCAAAATCCTATGGCGGGAGTTAGCTGGGAGACCCAGTACTTC. Protein sequence: CASSQNPMAGVSWETQYF.

The chain joins TRBV19 to TRBJ1-5; D may be TRBD1 (6 bases). The CDR3 has 14 residues. Trimming removed 1 base from V and 5 bases from J, with 9 bases in between. Germline CDR1 is LNHDA and CDR2 is SQIVND (reference sequence). CDR3 sequence reads: CASSIGDIHQPQHF. In nucleotides, the CDR3 is TGTGCCAGTAGTATAGGGGACATCCATCAGCCCCAGCATTTT. Full variable domain (missing parts from reference TRBV19 and TRBJ1-5): DGGITQSPKYLFRKEGQNVTLSCEQNLNHDAMYWYRQDPGQGLRLIYYSQIVNDFQKGDIAEGYSVSREKKESFPLTVTSAQKNPTAFYLCASSIGDIHQPQHFGDGTRLSIL.

The chain recombines TRBV4-1 with TRBJ2-3; 7 bases line up with TRBD2. Germline V CDR1 and CDR2: MGHRA, YSYEKL. The ends lost 1 base at V and 4 bases at J; junction bases unmatched: 2. This CDR3 is 14 amino acids long. The CDR3 DNA sequence: TGCGCCAGCAGCCAAGGACTAGCCCCAGATACGCAGTATTTT. Protein: CASSQGLAPDTQYF.

Note on this clone: One end of the junction varies from germline; a read error may be responsible. V usage is TRBV18 and J usage is TRBJ1-5; 7 positions agree with TRBD1. The CDR3 covers 15 residues. CDR1 is KGHSH and CDR2 is LQKENI in the germline V gene. CDR3 loop: CASSPLRGADQPQHF. The CDR3 DNA follows: TGTGCCAGCTCTCCACTCAGGGGGGCGGATCAGCCCCAGCATTTT.

This chain connects TRBV10-3 to TRBJ2-5; D unclear. Germline assignment: CDR1 ENHRY and CDR2 SYGVKD. The CDR3 contains 15 residues. V lost 0 bases to trimming and J lost 1 base, with 9 bases between them. The CDR3 spells CAISESLSSQETQYF. Written as DNA, the CDR3 is TGTGCCATCAGTGAGTCGTTATCTTCCCAAGAGACCCAGTACTTC.

This chain connects TRBV19 to TRBJ1-1, with 7 bases matching TRBD1. Trimming cost V 8 bases and J 5 bases; bases outside gene matches: 8. In germline, CDR1 is LNHDA, CDR2 SQIVND (reference sequence). The CDR3 runs to 13 residues. The CDR3 protein is CASDPGTATEAFF. The CDR3 bases are TGTGCCAGTGATCCCGGGACAGCTACTGAAGCTTTCTTT.

The chain has TRBV4-3 and TRBJ2-4, with D unresolved. Germline-derived CDR1 and CDR2 are LGHNA and YSLEER. The V end lost 2 bases, the J end lost 5 bases, and 10 bases lay between the germline ends. There are 14 residues in the CDR3. The DNA of the CDR3 is TGCGCCAGCAGCCAAAACTCGGTGGAAAACATTCAGTACTTC. This encodes CASSQNSVENIQYF.

The chain uses TRBV6-5 and TRBJ2-7; possible D gene TRBD1, 6 bases. V was cut by 2 bases and J by 4 bases, with 9 bases left in between. Germline V lookup: CDR1 MNHEY, CDR2 SVGAGI. The CDR3 extends over 13 amino acids. CDR3 coding DNA: TGTGCCAGCAGTTACAGGACAGAGTACGAGCAGTACTTC. Residues: CASSYRTEYEQYF.

The chain carries TRBV19 and TRBJ1-4; 7 nucleotides align to TRBD1. The CDR3 runs 14 residues. Germline assignment: CDR1 LNHDA and CDR2 SQIVND (reference sequence). V lost 11 bases and J lost 7; bases outside the gene matches: 13. The CDR3 DNA follows: TGTGCCTCGAACCGACAGGGCAACAGTGAAAAACTGTTTTTT. Residues: CASNRQGNSEKLFF.

The rearrangement uses TRBV11-2 and TRBJ2-3; no reliable D call. The germline V and J ends were trimmed by 8 bases and 2 bases, with 17 bases remaining between them. CDR1 and CDR2 (germline): SGHAT, FQNNGV. CDR3 size: 15 residues. CDR3: CASAQTWLLTDTQYF. CDR3 sequence (DNA): TGTGCCAGCGCACAAACGTGGCTCCTCACAGATACGCAGTATTTT.

The V and J genes are TRBV24-1 and TRBJ2-5; 7 bases are shared with TRBD2. V shed 4 bases, J shed 4 bases, and the junction held 8 bases outside the gene matches. This CDR3 has 15 amino acids. Germline V CDR1 and CDR2: KGHDR, SFDVKD. CDR3 sequence (DNA): TGTGCCACCAGTGAGCCCCGACTAGCAGGAGAGACCCAGTACTTC. Translating gives CATSEPRLAGETQYF.